The source of this TCR beta chain is a study of control samples from healthy donors and cancer patients. The table lists this clone with a count of one. The CDR3 extends over 16 amino acids. Some clones are missing from TCRdb's copy, which holds only in-frame ones; the method was immunoSEQ multiplex PCR. The table lists 150,000 to 200,000 clones, roughly nine tenths of them singletons. V usage is TRBV21-1 and J usage is TRBJ2-2; the table's D call TRBD1 went unverified against the DNA. TRBV21-1 is shown as a pseudogene. The source is a man aged 30 to 45 in good health. The sample consisted of blood. CDR3 sequence reads: CASSKPTGKNTGELFF. The CDR3 DNA follows: TGTGCCAGCAGCAAACCCACAGGAAAGAACACCGGGGAGCTGTTTTTT.